These T cell receptor beta chains were read from a single sample in a study of blood T cells in healthy people across ages. Using its own MiXCR run on the 5' RACE reads, TCRdb lists one record per CDR3 protein. The sample has around 780,000 distinct CDR3 sequences, roughly 50% seen once. The sequenced material came from blood. These receptors were obtained from a man aged 40-50 years in good health. Both conserved end residues are part of each CDR3. A D gene is named only where the DNA matches it firmly. A row's size may be missing; if present it is once, few, many or a size class.

TRBD1	TRBV20-1	.	TRBJ1-2	TGCAGTGCTAGCCTGGGACAGAACTATGGCTACACCTTC	CSASLGQNYGYTF
TRBD1	TRBV24-1	few	TRBJ2-3	TGTGCCACCAGCTCAAACAGGGGACCAGATACGCAGTATTTT	CATSSNRGPDTQYF
.	TRBV10-3	few	TRBJ1-6	TGTGCCATCAGTCTGGGGGAAGGTTCACCCCTCCACTTT	CAISLGEGSPLHF
.	TRBV5-5	once	TRBJ2-1	TGTGCCAGCGGGACACCGGGGGGAATAAATGAGCAGTTCTTC	CASGTPGGINEQFF
TRBD1	TRBV28	.	TRBJ2-1	TGTGCCAGCAGTCGATCGGTGACAGGGAAACACAATGAGCAGTTCTTC	CASSRSVTGKHNEQFF
.	TRBV7-2	.	TRBJ2-5	TGTGCCAGCAGCCACCGGGACACGAAGTACCAAGAGACCCAGTACTTC	CASSHRDTKYQETQYF
.	TRBV7-8	few	TRBJ1-5	TGTGCCAGCAGCTTAGCGGGAGCCTGGGGCAATCAGCCCCAGCATTTT	CASSLAGAWGNQPQHF
TRBD1	TRBV5-1	.	TRBJ2-7	TGCGCCAGCAGCTGGGACAGAAGCGAGCAGTACTTC	CASSWDRSEQYF
.	TRBV5-1	.	TRBJ1-1	TGCGCCAGTAGCCTGGAGGACACTGAAGCTTTCTTT	CASSLEDTEAFF
.	TRBV7-2	.	TRBJ2-3	TGTGCCAGCAGCTTAGTAGGGGACTCCAGCACAGATACGCAGTATTTT	CASSLVGDSSTDTQYF
.	TRBV5-4	.	TRBJ1-2	TGTGCCAGCAGCCCTCCTCCTAGACAAGGAAACTATGGCTACACCTTC	CASSPPPRQGNYGYTF
.	TRBV11-2	.	TRBJ2-7	TGTGCCAGCAGCCTCATAGACGCGGAGGTCTCCTACGAGCAGTACTTC	CASSLIDAEVSYEQYF
.	TRBV28	.	TRBJ2-7	TGTGCCAGCAGTTTGAACCGAAGGGAGCAGTACTTC	CASSLNRREQYF
.	TRBV7-2	few	TRBJ2-3	TGTGCCAGCAGCTTTAGGGGCCGGGGGGATACGCAGTATTTT	CASSFRGRGDTQYF
TRBD2	TRBV28	.	TRBJ2-5	TGTGCCAGCAGTTGGTCGCGGGGGGATACCGATGGGACCCAGTACTTC	CASSWSRGDTDGTQYF
.	TRBV20-1	.	TRBJ2-5	TGCAGTGCTAGAGAATTGGGGCAGGGAGGCGAGACCCAGTACTTC	CSARELGQGGETQYF
.	TRBV29-1	.	TRBJ1-3	TGCAGCGTTGCGGAGAGCTCTGGAAACACCATATATTTT	CSVAESSGNTIYF
.	TRBV15	.	TRBJ2-7	TGTGCCACCAGCAGAGTTATCGGGACTCAAAAGATCCGCTCCTACGAGCAGTACTTC	CATSRVIGTQKIRSYEQYF
TRBD1	TRBV15	.	TRBJ2-1	TGTGCCACCTCAGGGACAGTGTCCTACAATGAGCAGTTCTTC	CATSGTVSYNEQFF
TRBD2	TRBV7-3	.	TRBJ2-1	TGTGCCAGCAGCGCCCGGGGGGGTTACAGAGATGAGCAGTTCTTC	CASSARGGYRDEQFF
TRBD2	TRBV6-5	once	TRBJ2-7	TGTGCCACGTCTGCCGGACTAGGCTCTCACGAGCAGTACTTC	CATSAGLGSHEQYF
TRBD2	TRBV3-1	.	TRBJ2-3	TGTGCCAGCAGTCCTAAGACTAGCGGGTCCACAGATACGCAGTATTTT	CASSPKTSGSTDTQYF
.	TRBV24-1	.	TRBJ2-1	TGTGCCACCAGTAACAGCTACAATGAGCAGTTCTTC	CATSNSYNEQFF
TRBD1	TRBV20-1	.	TRBJ1-1	TGCAGTGCTTCGACAGGGGACACTGAAGCTTTCTTT	CSASTGDTEAFF
TRBD2	TRBV7-2	few	TRBJ2-7	TGTGCCAGCAGCCTATTGGGGGTAATAGCGGGAGGCTCTAGCTCCTACGAGCAGTACTTC	CASSLLGVIAGGSSSYEQYF
TRBD2	TRBV6-5	once	TRBJ2-7	TGTGCCAGCAGTTTTGCGGGAGGCGTCCTATACGAGCAGTACTTC	CASSFAGGVLYEQYF
.	TRBV6-2/TRBV6-3	few	TRBJ2-7	TGTGCCAGCAGTTACCCTTCGAACCCCTACGAGCAGTACTTC	CASSYPSNPYEQYF
.	TRBV7-3	once	TRBJ2-6	TGTGCCAGCAGCATAGGGGTCTCTGGGGCCAACGTCCTGACTTTC	CASSIGVSGANVLTF
.	TRBV12-3/TRBV12-4	.	TRBJ2-7	TGTGCCAGCAGTTTTCAGGGATTGTCCAGCGACGAGCAGTACTTC	CASSFQGLSSDEQYF
TRBD2	TRBV7-3	once	TRBJ2-1	TGTGCCAGCAGGACCACTAGCGGAAATTACAATGAGCAGTTCTTC	CASRTTSGNYNEQFF
TRBD1	TRBV7-2	.	TRBJ2-3	TGTGCCAGCAGCATAGACAGGGCAGATACGCAGTATTTT	CASSIDRADTQYF
.	TRBV6-2/TRBV6-3	.	TRBJ1-4	TGTGCCAGCACCTACAGGTTTGGAAGTAGCGAAAAACTGTTTTTT	CASTYRFGSSEKLFF
TRBD2	TRBV10-3	few	TRBJ2-5	TGTGCCATCAGTGAGAGACTAGCGGGAGGAGAGACCCAGTACTTC	CAISERLAGGETQYF
.	TRBV9	.	TRBJ1-2	TGTGCCAGCAGCGTAGGTCCTGCAGGAGGGGATGGCTACACCTTC	CASSVGPAGGDGYTF
.	TRBV4-3	few	TRBJ2-3	TGCGCCAGCAGCCAAGATTTGGCGTACACAGATACGCAGTATTTT	CASSQDLAYTDTQYF
.	TRBV4-1	.	TRBJ2-3	TGCGCCAGCAGCCATATAGGACGGGAGATTGGAACAGATACGCAGTATTTT	CASSHIGREIGTDTQYF
.	TRBV12-3/TRBV12-4	.	TRBJ1-4	TGTGCCAGCAGTTTAAGGGTGACTAATGAAAAACTGTTTTTT	CASSLRVTNEKLFF
TRBD1	TRBV2	.	TRBJ2-7	TGTGCCAGCACAGAAGACAGGGCCTACGAGCAGTACTTC	CASTEDRAYEQYF
TRBD1	TRBV29-1	.	TRBJ1-5	TGCAGCACCGGAGGGGGCGCTAATCAGCCCCAGCATTTT	CSTGGGANQPQHF
.	TRBV5-1	.	TRBJ2-1	TGCGCCAGCAGCTTGGAGGGCTACCACAATGAGCAGTTCTTC	CASSLEGYHNEQFF
TRBD2	TRBV29-1	.	TRBJ2-3	TGCAGCGTTCGTTCGGGACTAGCGGGAGGAACAGATACGCAGTATTTT	CSVRSGLAGGTDTQYF
.	TRBV11-2	once	TRBJ2-4	TGTGCCAGCAGCCCTACCAACAAAGAAAACATTCAGTACTTC	CASSPTNKENIQYF
.	TRBV5-1	.	TRBJ1-1	TGCGCCAGCAGCTTACAGGGCGGCGGCACTGAAGCTTTCTTT	CASSLQGGGTEAFF
.	TRBV20-1	few	TRBJ2-4	TGCAGTGCTATTGCGGATGATTCTCCGCAGTACTTC	CSAIADDSPQYF
TRBD1	TRBV19	.	TRBJ2-1	TGTGCCAGTAGACCGACAGGGGTCTACAATGAGCAGTTCTTC	CASRPTGVYNEQFF
.	TRBV7-8	.	TRBJ2-3	TGTGCCAGCAGCTTAGGTGCGCTAGCGTTCAGCACAGATACGCAGTATTTT	CASSLGALAFSTDTQYF
TRBD1	TRBV5-1	.	TRBJ1-1	TGCGCCAGCAGCTTGGATGGACAGGGAGGCACTGAAGCTTTCTTT	CASSLDGQGGTEAFF
.	TRBV15	few	TRBJ1-2	TGTGCCACCAGCAGAGACAGGGACTATGGCTACACCTTC	CATSRDRDYGYTF
TRBD1	TRBV4-2	many	TRBJ2-5	TGTGCCAGCAGCCAAGAGGGGGACAGGGGTGAGGAGACCCAGTACTTC	CASSQEGDRGEETQYF
.	TRBV9	once	TRBJ2-2	TGTGCCAGCAGCTTAGTGGCAAGCCAATTGAACACCGGGGAGCTGTTTTTT	CASSLVASQLNTGELFF
TRBD2	TRBV27	.	TRBJ2-1	TGTGCCAGCAGTCCCATTGGGGAGGGCGTCAATGAGCAGTTCTTC	CASSPIGEGVNEQFF
TRBD2	TRBV7-2	.	TRBJ2-1	TGTGCCAGCAGCTTAGGGACCCGACTAGCGGATGAGCAGTTCTTC	CASSLGTRLADEQFF
TRBD2	TRBV25-1	.	TRBJ2-6	TGTGCCAGCAGTGATACGACTAGCGGGGGAGTGGGTTCTGGGGCCAACGTCCTGACTTTC	CASSDTTSGGVGSGANVLTF